These T cell receptor beta chains were read from a single sample in a study of shared T cell receptors in the human thymus. This table comes from immunoSEQ multiplex PCR, and its TCRdb copy is limited to in-frame clones, with some not included. The data show hundreds of thousands of clones, about 89% seen once. The same sample was also studied in work on human thymus T cells.

Sequenced: thymocytes. The source is a boy under three years old with a congenital heart defect. The CDR3 runs from the conserved cysteine through the conserved F or W. Each record gives: CDR3 DNA, CDR3 protein, clone size, J gene, D gene, V gene. A D gene is named only where the DNA matches it firmly. Clone size is stated in some rows and not others, as once, few, many or a class when expanded.

TGTGCCAGCAGCTTAGCCCTCGCTTGGCCTCGGACAGGGGTGCCCTGGAAGCAGTACTTC,CASSLALAWPRTGVPWKQYF,-,TRBJ2-7,TRBD1,TRBV7-2
TGTGCCAGCAGCACCAAGGGGGTGTCCGAGCAGTACTTC,CASSTKGVSEQYF,-,TRBJ2-7,-,TRBV7-9
TGTGCCAGCTCACCTGCGAGGTATATCGAAAACACCATATATTTT,CASSPARYIENTIYF,-,TRBJ1-3,-,TRBV18
TGTGCCAGCAGCCAAGTACGTTTCAACCTCCTACAGTACAATGAGCAGTTCTTC,CASSQVRFNLLQYNEQFF,-,TRBJ2-1,-,TRBV4-2
TGTGCCAGCAGCTTGGGGTCCCCGGGGGGTTACGAGCAGTACTTC,CASSLGSPGGYEQYF,-,TRBJ2-7,TRBD2,TRBV5-4
TGCGCCAGCAGAGGGGCCGGGGCCAACGTCCTGACTTTC,CASRGAGANVLTF,-,TRBJ2-6,-,TRBV4-3
TGTGCCAGCAGCCAACTTTATAACAGCTACAATGAGCAGTTCTTC,CASSQLYNSYNEQFF,few,TRBJ2-1,-,TRBV14
TGTGCCAGTAGCCAAACGGTGACAGTGAACACTGAAGCTTTCTTT,CASSQTVTVNTEAFF,-,TRBJ1-1,-,TRBV19
TGTGCCAGCAGCCCAAAGGGGGGGAGTAAGGGCAATGAGCAGTTCTTC,CASSPKGGSKGNEQFF,-,TRBJ2-1,-,TRBV7-9
TGTGCCAGCAGCCGATCGGGTCAGCCCCAGCATTTT,CASSRSGQPQHF,-,TRBJ1-5,-,TRBV27
TGTGCCAGGAGGGAGGGGCTTGTAGGTTCACCCCTCCACTTT,CARREGLVGSPLHF,-,TRBJ1-6,-,TRBV6-4
TGTGCCACCAGCAGTAGCGGAGAATTTCCCGGGGAGCTGTTTTTT,CATSSSGEFPGELFF,-,TRBJ2-2,-,TRBV15
TGTGCCACCAGCAGAGTTTCATTCAGGGCAAGGCAGTACTTC,CATSRVSFRARQYF,few,TRBJ2-7,-,TRBV15
TGTGCCAGCAGCCGTGATCAAGGGGACAGGGTCGCGGGTGAAAAACTGTTTTTT,CASSRDQGDRVAGEKLFF,-,TRBJ1-4,TRBD1,TRBV4-2
TGTGCCAGCAGCCCGATAGTTGCGAGGACTAGCGGGGGGATCTACGAGCAGTACTTC,CASSPIVARTSGGIYEQYF,-,TRBJ2-7,TRBD2,TRBV11-2
TGCAGTGCTAGGGGGGGAGAGCAGTACTTC,CSARGGEQYF,-,TRBJ2-7,-,TRBV20-1
TGCGCCAGCAGATACACTAGCGGGGGTAACAATGAGCAGTTCTTC,CASRYTSGGNNEQFF,-,TRBJ2-1,TRBD2,TRBV4-3
TGCAGCGTTGAGAGGAGTGAAACGAATGAGCAGTTCTTC,CSVERSETNEQFF,-,TRBJ2-1,-,TRBV29-1
TGTGCCAGCAGCACAACCCTGAGCACGGGGGGGCAGTTCTTC,CASSTTLSTGGQFF,-,TRBJ2-1,TRBD2,TRBV6-5
TGTGCCAGCAGAAGCCGGGAAAACATTTCACCCCTCCACTTT,CASRSRENISPLHF,-,TRBJ1-6,-,TRBV2
TGTGCCACCAGGCCGGGACAGAGTCTCAATGAGCAGTTCTTC,CATRPGQSLNEQFF,-,TRBJ2-1,TRBD1,TRBV15
TGTGCCGCCGGCGGGAGAGAGACCGGGGAGCTGTTTTTT,CAAGGRETGELFF,-,TRBJ2-2,TRBD2,TRBV10-3
TGCAGCGTTGCGTCCATAGGGGATATCTATGGCTACACCTTC,CSVASIGDIYGYTF,-,TRBJ1-2,-,TRBV29-1
TGTGCCAGCAGACCAACGGACAGGGAGGAAAACTATGGCTACACCTTC,CASRPTDREENYGYTF,-,TRBJ1-2,TRBD1,TRBV28
TGTGCCAGCAGGACTAGCGGGAGGAGCGATGAGCAGTTCTTC,CASRTSGRSDEQFF,-,TRBJ2-1,TRBD2,TRBV28
TGCGCCAGCAGCCTAGCACAGGGTCGTTTTGCAGGGGGGACTGAAGCTTTCTTT,CASSLAQGRFAGGTEAFF,-,TRBJ1-1,TRBD1,TRBV4-3
TGCGCCAGCAGCCAAGGGGACAGGGGTTACACTGAAGCCTTCTTT,CASSQGDRGYTEAFF,-,TRBJ1-1,TRBD1,TRBV4-3
TGTGCCAGCAGTTCAGGGCTATACCGTCCCGTCCTCCACTTT,CASSSGLYRPVLHF,-,TRBJ1-6,-,TRBV6-5
TGTGCCAGCAGCCCGAACAGGGGGTTCTACAATGAGCAGTTCTTC,CASSPNRGFYNEQFF,-,TRBJ2-1,TRBD1,TRBV6-5
TGTGCCAGTAGTAGCGACAGGTCACGGGAGCCCCAGCATTTT,CASSSDRSREPQHF,-,TRBJ1-5,-,TRBV19
TGTGCCAGCAGGCCCGGGAAATACACTGAAGCTTTCTTT,CASRPGKYTEAFF,-,TRBJ1-1,-,TRBV2
TGCGCCAGCAGTCGGACAGGGGGGATTCGGGACGAGCAGTACTTC,CASSRTGGIRDEQYF,-,TRBJ2-7,TRBD1,TRBV5-1
TGTGCCAGCAGCAATTTGGTGGGCGGGGCTGGGGTCTACGAGCAGTACTTC,CASSNLVGGAGVYEQYF,-,TRBJ2-7,-,TRBV7-9
TGTGCCAGCAGCTTAGGCCGGGTGAGGGGAGGGAGCTATGGCTACACCTTC,CASSLGRVRGGSYGYTF,-,TRBJ1-2,-,TRBV13
TGTGCCAGCAGCGACTTCTCATCGGACGAGCAGTACTTC,CASSDFSSDEQYF,-,TRBJ2-7,-,TRBV7-6
TGTGCCAGCAGCGTAAAGGACAGACGGTACGAGCAGTACTTC,CASSVKDRRYEQYF,few,TRBJ2-7,-,TRBV5-6
TGTGCCAGCACTTCCGGGGGACAGGGGAGCACTGAAGCTTTCTTT,CASTSGGQGSTEAFF,-,TRBJ1-1,TRBD1,TRBV6-5
TGTGCCAGCAGTTTTCAGTACCCTGGCTATGGCTACACCTTC,CASSFQYPGYGYTF,-,TRBJ1-2,-,TRBV28
TGTGCCAGCAGGCGGGACGCCACAGATACGCAGTATTTT,CASRRDATDTQYF,-,TRBJ2-3,-,TRBV28
TGTGCCAGCAGTGTAAGACAGGGTACGGAAAAACTGTTTTTT,CASSVRQGTEKLFF,-,TRBJ1-4,TRBD1,TRBV6-1
TGCAGCGTTGCCCAAAGGACAGTAGCCAAAAACATTCAGTACTTC,CSVAQRTVAKNIQYF,-,TRBJ2-4,-,TRBV29-1
TGTGCCAGCAGTCGAGACAGGGGGGGGCCCTACGAGCAGTACTTC,CASSRDRGGPYEQYF,-,TRBJ2-7,TRBD1,TRBV2
TGTGCCAGCAGCTCAACTCAAGGGACTAGCAGGTACGAGCAGTACTTC,CASSSTQGTSRYEQYF,-,TRBJ2-7,TRBD2,TRBV5-6
TGTGCCAGCAGTTACATCGGGGACGGGGAGCTGTTTTTT,CASSYIGDGELFF,-,TRBJ2-2,-,TRBV6-5
TGTGCCAGTAAGTTCGTTGGGGCGGGGGCCTTCACCGGGGAGCTGTTTTTT,CASKFVGAGAFTGELFF,-,TRBJ2-2,-,TRBV19
TGTGCCACCAGCAGCGAGGGCCCGGGGGGACAAGGCTACACCTTC,CATSSEGPGGQGYTF,-,TRBJ1-2,-,TRBV15
TGTGCCAGCAGCGTCTTTTCCAACACTGAAGCTTTCTTT,CASSVFSNTEAFF,-,TRBJ1-1,-,TRBV9
TGCAGCGTTGAAGATCGGGGACAGAATTACAATGAGCAGTTCTTC,CSVEDRGQNYNEQFF,-,TRBJ2-1,TRBD1,TRBV29-1
TGTGCCAGCAGCTCCAGAGACAGGGCCCTAAAAGAAAAACTGTTTTTT,CASSSRDRALKEKLFF,-,TRBJ1-4,TRBD1,TRBV11-2
TGTGCCAGTAGTATCTGGTCAGGGGGCCGGTACTCCTATAATTCACCCCTCCACTTT,CASSIWSGGRYSYNSPLHF,-,TRBJ1-6,TRBD1,TRBV19
TGTGCTAGTGCCACCGACAGGGGGGTTAAGAATCAGCCCCAGCATTTT,CASATDRGVKNQPQHF,few,TRBJ1-5,TRBD1,TRBV12-5
TGTGCCAGCAGCTTGGGTGACAGGGGAGGGTTTCACGAGCAGTACTTC,CASSLGDRGGFHEQYF,-,TRBJ2-7,-,TRBV5-4
TGTGCCAGCAACGCCGGGATTGGGGACTATGGCTACACCTTC,CASNAGIGDYGYTF,-,TRBJ1-2,-,TRBV6-6